This T cell receptor beta chain was identified in a study of T cells in Graves' hyperthyroidism and ophthalmopathy. Whole-study results and caveats: Most thyroid clonotypes with frequency above 0.001 were detected in blood. Model predictions of ophthalmopathy came a median about 6.3 months before onset.

Hyperthyroidism patients were newly diagnosed, had disease duration under 2 months, and were aged 18 to 65 years. Preceding any ophthalmopathy symptoms, the blood sample dates from first hyperthyroidism diagnosis. TCR beta CDR3 regions were amplified from RNA transcripts. Using the HTBI primer set, a first-round RT-PCR was run on the TCR CDR3. MiXCR, applied by TCRdb to the multiplex PCR reads, yields one record per CDR3 protein. The sample consists of fewer than 650,000 distinct CDR3 sequences, more than 11% of them appearing once. Germline CDR1 reads SGHRS; CDR2 reads YFSETQ. There are 15 residues in the CDR3. The J segment lost 4 bases and the V segment lost 4 bases, leaving 10 bases of the junction unmatched. This clonotype was seen a few times. Its antigen is unknown.

The chain uses TRBV5-1 and TRBJ2-5, with TRBD2 identical over 7 bases. This receptor was identified in a young woman with Graves' hyperthyroidism that later progressed to Graves' ophthalmopathy. The sequencing input was blood. The CDR3 region has the DNA TGCGCCAGCAGCCCCCGGGGAGGGCCAAGAGAGACCCAGTACTTC. Translation: CASSPRGGPRETQYF.